This T cell receptor (beta chain) stems from a study of shared clonotypes between healthy human individuals. Findings and limits, study-wide: Represented genetic and exposure-history diversity was restricted by having few donors. Non-shared clonotypes showed lower generation probabilities than clonotypes common to all four donors.

The CDR3 loop spans 15 amino acids. Details on this clone: Its antigen is as yet unknown.

Sequenced by immunoSEQ multiplex PCR; TCRdb stores in-frame clones only, minus some. Among hundreds of thousands of clones listed, 95% to 98% were seen once. Naive CD8 cells were CD45RO-negative, positively selected for CCR7, excluding terminally differentiated effector memory CD45RA+ cells. Sequencing was done on a sample of naive CD8+ T cells sorted from blood. The origin of this receptor is a man aged 25 to 40 in good health. The chain recombines TRBV12-2 with TRBJ2-5. TRBV12-2 is assigned pseudogene status. CDR3 sequence (DNA): TGTGCAAGTCGCTTACCGCAGGAGCCCCAAGAGACCCAGTACTTC. The encoded protein is CASRLPQEPQETQYF.